The 7 T cell receptor beta chains in this list originate from one sample, sequenced in a study of human T cells and chemical hapten exposure. TCRdb reanalysed the RACE reads using MiXCR and keeps one entry per CDR3 protein. Of tens of thousands of distinct CDR3 sequences listed, roughly 7.2% are singletons. Indicated time point: patch test 1, 2 weeks after DPC sensitization. Treatment denoted: therapeutic diphenylcyclopropenone sensitization with weekly scalp DPC. This specimen consisted of whole blood, obtained in connection with sensitization to the hapten diphenylcyclopropenone (DPC). These receptors originate from a woman under 40 with alopecia areata. Some clones in this sample may be carry-over from other donors' samples.

J is TRBJ2-7 and V is TRBV6-1; D gene ambiguous. CDR1 is MNHNS, CDR2 SASEGT, per germline. CDR3 size: 13 residues. Trimming left V 4 bases short and J 2 bases short, with 9 bases between. CDR3 coding DNA: TGTGCCAGCAGTGTTTCGAGGACCTACGAGCAGTACTTC. Translating gives CASSVSRTYEQYF.

V usage is TRBV20-1 and J usage is TRBJ1-5; D remains ambiguous. The CDR3 covers 14 residues. The ends were cut back, 3 bases at V and 9 bases at J, with 18 bases in the middle. Germline assignment: CDR1 DFQATT and CDR2 SNEGSKA (reference sequence). The CDR3 loop is CSARVVGSTGPQHF. CDR3 in DNA: TGCAGTGCTAGGGTGGTTGGAAGTACGGGGCCCCAGCATTTT.

This clonotype was seen a handful of times. The chain carries TRBV18 and TRBJ2-1, with 7 bases fitting TRBD2. The CDR3 is 14 residues long. V was pared by 3 bases and J by 5 bases, with 4 bases of the junction left unmatched. Germline V gives CDR1 KGHSH, CDR2 LQKENI. The CDR3: CASSPTSVDNEQFF. The CDR3 DNA is TGTGCCAGCTCACCCACTAGCGTGGACAATGAGCAGTTCTTC.

This clonotype was counted between two and nine times. J is TRBJ2-7 and V is TRBV9, with 8 nucleotides matching TRBD1. With 4 bases clipped from V and 0 bases from J, the junction kept 3 bases outside the gene matches. Per the germline V gene, CDR1 is SGDLS and CDR2 is YYNGEE. The CDR3 has 14 amino acids. The CDR3 coding sequence is TGTGCCAGCAGCCCAGGGGGCAGCTCCTACGAGCAGTACTTC. Translated, it gives CASSPGGSSYEQYF.

This clonotype was recorded at least ten times. The chain uses TRBV6-6 and TRBJ1-5; no clear D. The CDR3 spans 14 residues. In germline, CDR1 is MNHNY, CDR2 SVGAGI (reference sequence). With 8 bases removed from V and 3 bases from J, the gap between germline ends came to 14 bases. CDR3 loop: CASEIGRLNQPQHF. The CDR3, as DNA: TGTGCCAGCGAAATAGGGCGCCTCAATCAGCCCCAGCATTTT.

This clonotype has ten or more counts. The rearrangement links TRBV7-2 to TRBJ2-5; D might be TRBD1 or TRBD2, each matching 5 bases. The CDR3 spans 14 residues. Trimming removed 8 bases at V and 5 bases at J, with 18 bases between. Germline V gene sequence: CDR1 SGHTA, CDR2 FQGNSA. The CDR3 DNA reads TGTGCCAGCTCCGAGGGGTCCGTCGGTGAGACCCAGTACTTC. Translation gives CASSEGSVGETQYF.

This clonotype was observed many times. The chain combines TRBV12-3 or TRBV12-4 with TRBJ2-7, with D possibly TRBD1 on 5 matching bases. V lost 3 bases and J 5 bases, leaving 14 bases between the germline ends. The CDR3 totals 14 residues. CDR3 sequence (DNA): TGTGCCAGCAGTTTCGGGCAGGGATGGGACGAGCAGTACTTC. Its protein product is CASSFGQGWDEQYF.